This is a list of T cell receptor beta chains from one sample in a study of cytomegalovirus exposure and HLA in healthy donors. Assay used: immunoSEQ multiplex PCR; TCRdb lists only in-frame clones, some missing. The sample includes 100,000 to 150,000 clones, about three quarters seen only once; the top ten take 3.4%. The material sequenced was PBMCs. These receptors were taken from a man under 40 in good health and CMV-seronegative. The CDR3 runs from the conserved cysteine through the conserved F or W. The order of the fields is J gene, V gene, D gene, clone size, CDR3 DNA, CDR3 protein. D genes are given only for firm matches. The size field is filled for only some rows; it gives once, few, many or a size class.

>TRBJ2-7|TRBV27|NA|NA
TGTGCCAGCAGTTCCCCTGGCGGGTACGAGCAGTACTTC
CASSSPGGYEQYF
>TRBJ2-5|TRBV4-3|NA|once
TGCGCCAGCAGCCAAGAGCCAGGGGAGACCCAGTACTTC
CASSQEPGETQYF
>TRBJ1-1|TRBV6-1|NA|NA
TGTGCCAGCAATCCCTGGGCAGGCAACGAAGCTTTCTTT
CASNPWAGNEAFF
>TRBJ2-7|TRBV5-6|TRBD2|NA
TGTGCCAGCAGCTTGATTAGCGGGGCCTCCTACGAGCAGTACTTC
CASSLISGASYEQYF
>TRBJ2-7|TRBV6-5|NA|NA
TGTGCCAGCAGTTACTCCCGGAGCTACGAGCAGTACTTC
CASSYSRSYEQYF
>TRBJ1-2|TRBV30|NA|NA
TGTGCCTGGACCCCGGGGGGCTCTAACTATGGCTACACCTTC
CAWTPGGSNYGYTF
>TRBJ1-1|TRBV30|NA|NA
TGTGCCTGGAATAATGGTTGGCGGGAGAACACTGAAGCTTTCTTT
CAWNNGWRENTEAFF
>TRBJ2-2|TRBV5-8|TRBD2|once
TGTGCCAGCAGCGATAGCGGGACCTCCCGACCCGGGGAGCTGTTTTTT
CASSDSGTSRPGELFF
>TRBJ2-7|TRBV6-5|TRBD2|once
TGTGCCAGCAGCTTGGGGACTAGCGGGAACAACGAGCAGTACTTC
CASSLGTSGNNEQYF
>TRBJ2-1|TRBV28|NA|NA
TGTGCCAGCAGTTTTGGGCAGAACAAGGAGTTCTTC
CASSFGQNKEFF
>TRBJ2-7|TRBV2|TRBD1|NA
TGTGCCAGCAGTCAGGACAGGGGTGCTTACGAGCAGTACTTC
CASSQDRGAYEQYF
>TRBJ1-1|TRBV7-2|TRBD1|NA
TGTGCCAGCAGCTTAGGAGCGGGACAGGGGGGCGGCGAAGCTTTCTTT
CASSLGAGQGGGEAFF
>TRBJ2-7|TRBV30|NA|NA
TGTGCCTGGAGTCCCCTTCGCGAGCAGTACTTC
CAWSPLREQYF
>TRBJ1-2|TRBV2|NA|NA
TGTGCCAGCAGGACCAGAGAGGGTGGCTACACCTTC
CASRTREGGYTF
>TRBJ2-2|TRBV6-5|TRBD2|NA
TGTGCCAGCAGCCTTCGGGAGGGCACCGGGGAGCTGTTTTTT
CASSLREGTGELFF
>TRBJ2-7|TRBV29-1|TRBD2|NA
TGCAGCGCCATACTAGCGGGAGATGGGGAGCAGTACTTC
CSAILAGDGEQYF
>TRBJ2-5|TRBV27|TRBD2|NA
TGTGCCAGCAGTCTTATACCCGGGACTAGCGTGAAGATGGGGCAGTACTTC
CASSLIPGTSVKMGQYF
>TRBJ2-3|TRBV2|NA|once
TGTGCCAGCGCCTTTGGACTTACGACAGATACGCAGTATTTT
CASAFGLTTDTQYF
>TRBJ2-1|TRBV6-6|TRBD2|NA
TGTGCCAGCACCCCCCGAGTAGCGGGAACAAAAGAGCAGTTCTTC
CASTPRVAGTKEQFF
>TRBJ2-5|TRBV4-1|TRBD2|NA
TGCGCCAGCAGCCACGTTAGCGGGGGGAACCAAGAGACCCAGTACTTC
CASSHVSGGNQETQYF
>TRBJ1-5|TRBV19|TRBD1|NA
TGTGCCAGTAGTAGACAGGGAGGCAATCAGCCCCAGCATTTT
CASSRQGGNQPQHF
>TRBJ2-7|TRBV10-3|NA|NA
TGTGCCATCGCGAGCGGAGCCCTTACCTACGAGCAGTACTTC
CAIASGALTYEQYF
>TRBJ2-1|TRBV20-1|NA|once
TGCAGTGCCACCCATGGCCATGAGCAGTTCTTC
CSATHGHEQFF
>TRBJ2-3|TRBV18|NA|NA
TGTGCCAGCTCACCACTTTCTCCAGGAGGGAACACAGATACGCAGTATTTT
CASSPLSPGGNTDTQYF
>TRBJ2-4|TRBV28|TRBD2|few
TGTGCCAGCAGCAACGTTGGACTAGCGACTTCCATTCAGTACTTC
CASSNVGLATSIQYF
>TRBJ1-6|TRBV10-3|NA|NA
TGTGCCATCAAGAACAGGGCGGATAATTCACCCCTCCACTTT
CAIKNRADNSPLHF
>TRBJ2-7|TRBV27|NA|NA
TGTGCCAGCACTCGCGGTAGGGGCGAGCAGTACTTC
CASTRGRGEQYF
>TRBJ1-1|TRBV6-4|NA|NA
TGTGCCAGCAGTGAATCTGGCTTTCCCTCGAACACTGAAGCTTTCTTT
CASSESGFPSNTEAFF
>TRBJ2-1|TRBV5-4|NA|NA
TGTGCCAGCAGCTCAACGGGGGATGAGCAGTTCTTC
CASSSTGDEQFF
>TRBJ1-1|TRBV29-1|NA|NA
TGCAGCGTTGTCTTACACGGAGGGTCTGAAGCTTTCTTT
CSVVLHGGSEAFF
>TRBJ1-5|TRBV5-8|TRBD1|NA
TGTGCCAGCAGCTTGGGGACAGGGGGCAATCAGCCCCAGCATTTT
CASSLGTGGNQPQHF